This T cell receptor beta chain was identified in a study of blood T cells in healthy people across ages. The overall study: About one barcoded TCR beta cDNA was captured per two T cells.

Note on this clonotype: The antigen is unknown.

The use of a sample-barcoded 5' primer and a J-beta primer mix characterized a second PCR of roughly 6 to 11 cycles. TCRdb reprocessed the 5' RACE reads with MiXCR, giving one entry per CDR3 protein. The data contain about 290,000 distinct CDR3 sequences, 27% of them singletons. CDR3 size: 13 residues. Germline V gives CDR1 MGHDK, CDR2 SYGVNS. V lost 8 bases to trimming and J lost 8 bases, with 18 bases between them. Study results and caveats: Strong correlation linked observed beta diversity and percent naive T cells. With age, beta diversity per million T cells declined roughly linearly, significantly by around 43. Changes in expanded clonotypes were possibly confounded, as the CMV status of donors was unknown.

The specimen sequenced was blood. This receptor was taken from a woman in her sixties or seventies in good health. The V gene is TRBV25-1, the J gene TRBJ1-2; D is perhaps TRBD1 (6 bases). The CDR3, as DNA: TGTGCCAGCGGTCCCGATACAGGGAACGGCTACACCTTC. It encodes CASGPDTGNGYTF.